This TCR beta chain comes out of a study of response to subunit inactivated influenza vaccine. Study results and caveats: Seasonal influenza vaccination, on each occasion, was suggested by the authors to recruit few new T cells.

Each CDR3 protein gets one entry after TCRdb re-called the RT-PCR reads with MiXCR. The table lists 300,000 to 350,000 distinct CDR3 sequences, 21% of them singletons. The sample holds many counts of this clonotype. What it binds is unknown. Germline loops: CDR1 MDHEN, CDR2 SYDVKM. V lost 6 bases to trimming and J lost 2 bases; unmatched junction nucleotides: 6. This CDR3 has 15 amino acids. This receptor was obtained from a man aged 50 to 69 who received an inactivated influenza vaccine. This specimen consisted of PBMCs from blood, obtained less than 22 months after vaccination. V is TRBV28 and J is TRBJ2-7; the match to TRBD2 covers 11 bases. In DNA form, the CDR3 reads TGTGCCAGCAGAAAACGACTAGCGGGGCCCTACGAGCAGTACTTC. The encoded protein is CASRKRLAGPYEQYF.